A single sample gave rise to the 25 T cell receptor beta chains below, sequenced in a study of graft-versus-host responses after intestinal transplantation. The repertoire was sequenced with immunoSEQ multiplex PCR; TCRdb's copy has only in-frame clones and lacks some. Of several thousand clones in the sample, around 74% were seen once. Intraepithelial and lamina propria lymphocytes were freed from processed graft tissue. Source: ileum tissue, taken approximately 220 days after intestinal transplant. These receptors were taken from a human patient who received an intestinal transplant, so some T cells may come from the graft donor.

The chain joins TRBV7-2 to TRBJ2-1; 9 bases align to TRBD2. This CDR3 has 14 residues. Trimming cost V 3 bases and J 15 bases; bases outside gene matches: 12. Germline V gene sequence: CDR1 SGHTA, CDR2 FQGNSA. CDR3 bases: TGTGCCAGCAGCTTGACGGGACTAGCATCCGCCCCGTTCTTC. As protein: CASSLTGLASAPFF.

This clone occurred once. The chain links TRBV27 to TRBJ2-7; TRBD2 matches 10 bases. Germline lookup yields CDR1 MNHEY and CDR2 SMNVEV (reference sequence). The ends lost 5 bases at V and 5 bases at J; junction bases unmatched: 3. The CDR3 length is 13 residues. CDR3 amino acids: CASSLGLADEQYF. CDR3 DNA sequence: TGTGCCAGCAGTCTAGGACTAGCGGACGAGCAGTACTTC.

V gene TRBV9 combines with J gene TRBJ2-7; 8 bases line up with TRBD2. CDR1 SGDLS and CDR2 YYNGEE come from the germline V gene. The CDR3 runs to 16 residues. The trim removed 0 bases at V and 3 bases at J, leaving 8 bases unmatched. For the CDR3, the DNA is TGTGCCAGCAGCGTAGAGGCGCGGGGGGAGATCTACGAGCAGTACTTC. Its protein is CASSVEARGEIYEQYF. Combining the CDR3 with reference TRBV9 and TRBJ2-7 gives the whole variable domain DSGVTQTPKHLITATGQRVTLRCSPRSGDLSVYWYQQSLDQGLQFLIQYYNGEERAKGNILERFSAQQFPDLHSELNLSSLELGDSALYFCASSVEARGEIYEQYFGPGTRLTVT.

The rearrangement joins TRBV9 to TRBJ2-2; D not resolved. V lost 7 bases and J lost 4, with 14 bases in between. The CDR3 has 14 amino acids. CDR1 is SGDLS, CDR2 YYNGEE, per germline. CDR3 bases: TGTGCCAGCGAGGCGAGGAATCCCACCGGGGAGCTGTTTTTT. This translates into CASEARNPTGELFF. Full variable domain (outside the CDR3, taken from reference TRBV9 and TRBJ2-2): DSGVTQTPKHLITATGQRVTLRCSPRSGDLSVYWYQQSLDQGLQFLIQYYNGEERAKGNILERFSAQQFPDLHSELNLSSLELGDSALYFCASEARNPTGELFFGEGSRLTVL.

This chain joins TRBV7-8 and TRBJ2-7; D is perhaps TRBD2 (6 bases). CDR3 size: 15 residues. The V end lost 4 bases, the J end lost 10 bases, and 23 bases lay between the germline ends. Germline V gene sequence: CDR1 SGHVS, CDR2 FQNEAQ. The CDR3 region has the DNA TGTGCCAGCAGCTCCTTCGGGGGTCCGCCCGCCAGTCAGTACTTC. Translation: CASSSFGGPPASQYF.

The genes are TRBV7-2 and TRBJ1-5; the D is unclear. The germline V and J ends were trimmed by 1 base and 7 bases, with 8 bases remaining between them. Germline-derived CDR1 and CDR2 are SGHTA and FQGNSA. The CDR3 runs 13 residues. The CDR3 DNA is TGTGCCAGCAGCTTAGTAGGAGGGCAGCCCCAGCATTTT. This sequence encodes CASSLVGGQPQHF.

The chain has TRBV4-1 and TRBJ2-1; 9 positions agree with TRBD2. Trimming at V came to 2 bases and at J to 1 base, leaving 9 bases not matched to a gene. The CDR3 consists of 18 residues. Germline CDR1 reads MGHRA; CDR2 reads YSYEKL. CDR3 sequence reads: CASSQRSTSGRSYNEQFF. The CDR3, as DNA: TGCGCCAGCAGCCAAAGGTCGACTAGCGGTAGATCCTACAATGAGCAGTTCTTC.

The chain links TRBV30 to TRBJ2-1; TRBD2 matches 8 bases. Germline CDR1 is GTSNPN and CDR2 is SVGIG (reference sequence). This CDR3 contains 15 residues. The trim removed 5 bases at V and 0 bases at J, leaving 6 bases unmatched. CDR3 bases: TGTGCCTGGGAAGAGAGCGGGAGCTCCTACAATGAGCAGTTCTTC. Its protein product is CAWEESGSSYNEQFF.

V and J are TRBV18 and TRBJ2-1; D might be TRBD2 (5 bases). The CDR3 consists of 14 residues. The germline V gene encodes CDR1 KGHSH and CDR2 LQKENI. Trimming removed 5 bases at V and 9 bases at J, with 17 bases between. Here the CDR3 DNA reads TGTGCCAGCTCAGAGGACCTCCTAGCCGCTGAGCAGTTCTTC. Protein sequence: CASSEDLLAAEQFF.

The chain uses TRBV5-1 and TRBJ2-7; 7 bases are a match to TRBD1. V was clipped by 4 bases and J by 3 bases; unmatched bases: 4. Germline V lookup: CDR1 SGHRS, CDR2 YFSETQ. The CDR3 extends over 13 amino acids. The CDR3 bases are TGCGCCAGCAGCCTCGGACAGGACTACGAGCAGTACTTC. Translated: CASSLGQDYEQYF.

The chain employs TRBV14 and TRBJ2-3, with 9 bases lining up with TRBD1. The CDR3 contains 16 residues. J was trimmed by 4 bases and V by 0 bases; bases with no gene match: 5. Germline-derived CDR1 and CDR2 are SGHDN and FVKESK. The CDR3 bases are TGTGCCAGCAGCCAAGATGCTACAGGGGGCGCAGATACGCAGTATTTT. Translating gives CASSQDATGGADTQYF.

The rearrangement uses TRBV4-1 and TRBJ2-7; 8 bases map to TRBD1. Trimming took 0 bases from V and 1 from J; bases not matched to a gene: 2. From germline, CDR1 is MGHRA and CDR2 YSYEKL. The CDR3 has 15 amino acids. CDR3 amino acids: CASSQDGTGSYEQYF. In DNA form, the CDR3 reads TGCGCCAGCAGCCAAGATGGGACAGGATCCTACGAGCAGTACTTC.

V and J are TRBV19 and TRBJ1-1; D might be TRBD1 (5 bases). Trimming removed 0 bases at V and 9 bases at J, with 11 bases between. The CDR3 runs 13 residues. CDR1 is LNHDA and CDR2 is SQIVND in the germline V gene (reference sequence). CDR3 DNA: TGTGCCAGTAGTATAGAACGGGGGAGGAAAGCTTTCTTT. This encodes CASSIERGRKAFF. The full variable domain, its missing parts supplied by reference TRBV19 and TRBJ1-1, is DGGITQSPKYLFRKEGQNVTLSCEQNLNHDAMYWYRQDPGQGLRLIYYSQIVNDFQKGDIAEGYSVSREKKESFPLTVTSAQKNPTAFYLCASSIERGRKAFFGQGTRLTVV.

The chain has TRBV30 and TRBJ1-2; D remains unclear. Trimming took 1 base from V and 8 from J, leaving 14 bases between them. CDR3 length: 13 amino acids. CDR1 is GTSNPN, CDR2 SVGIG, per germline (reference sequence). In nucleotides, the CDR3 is TGTGCCTGGAGTGCGCCCCCCATTGAGGGCTACACCTTC. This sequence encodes CAWSAPPIEGYTF. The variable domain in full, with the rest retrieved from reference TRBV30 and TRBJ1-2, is SQTIHQWPATLVQPVGSPLSLECTVEGTSNPNLYWYRQAAGRGLQLLFYSVGIGQISSEVPQNLSASRPQDRQFILSSKKLLLSDSGFYLCAWSAPPIEGYTFGSGTRLTVV.

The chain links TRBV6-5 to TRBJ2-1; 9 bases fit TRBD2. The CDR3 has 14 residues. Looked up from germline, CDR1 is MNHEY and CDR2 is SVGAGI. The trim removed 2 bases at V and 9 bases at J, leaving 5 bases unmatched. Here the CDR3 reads CASSYKGTSSEQFF. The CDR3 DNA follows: TGTGCCAGCAGTTACAAAGGGACTAGCAGTGAGCAGTTCTTC.

The CDR3 coding sequence is TGTGCCAGCAGCTTCGCGGGACCTCCCTACAATGAGCAGTTCTTC. It is translated as CASSFAGPPYNEQFF. This chain uses TRBV7-8 with TRBJ2-1; tentative D call: TRBD2 (6 bases). Deletions cut 3 bases from V and 2 bases from J, with 11 bases between. From germline, CDR1 is SGHVS and CDR2 FQNEAQ. The CDR3 spans 15 residues.

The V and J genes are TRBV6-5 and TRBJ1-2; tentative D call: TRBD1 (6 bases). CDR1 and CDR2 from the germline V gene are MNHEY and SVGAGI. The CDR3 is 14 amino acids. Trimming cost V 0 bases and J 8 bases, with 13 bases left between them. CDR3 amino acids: CASSYSRTVLGYTF. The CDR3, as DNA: TGTGCCAGCAGTTACTCCCGGACAGTTTTGGGCTACACCTTC.

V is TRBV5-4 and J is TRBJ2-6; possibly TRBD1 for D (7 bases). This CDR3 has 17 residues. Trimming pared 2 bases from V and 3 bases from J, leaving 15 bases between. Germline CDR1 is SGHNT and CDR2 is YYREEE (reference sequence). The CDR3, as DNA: TGTGCCAGCAGCTTCAGAAGGGGGCGGGATGGGGCCAACGTCCTGACTTTC. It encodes CASSFRRGRDGANVLTF.

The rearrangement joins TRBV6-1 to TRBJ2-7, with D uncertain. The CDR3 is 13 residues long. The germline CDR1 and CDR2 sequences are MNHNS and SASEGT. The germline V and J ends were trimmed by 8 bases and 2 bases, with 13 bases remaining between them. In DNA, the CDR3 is TGTGCCAGCTCCGCCAGGATCCCCTACGAGCAGTACTTC. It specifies CASSARIPYEQYF.

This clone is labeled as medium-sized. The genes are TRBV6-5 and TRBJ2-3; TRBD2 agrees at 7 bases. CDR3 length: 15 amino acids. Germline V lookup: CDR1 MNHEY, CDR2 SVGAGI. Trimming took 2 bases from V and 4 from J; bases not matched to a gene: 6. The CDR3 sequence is CASSYEAGEADTQYF. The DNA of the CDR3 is TGTGCCAGCAGTTACGAGGCGGGAGAGGCAGATACGCAGTATTTT.

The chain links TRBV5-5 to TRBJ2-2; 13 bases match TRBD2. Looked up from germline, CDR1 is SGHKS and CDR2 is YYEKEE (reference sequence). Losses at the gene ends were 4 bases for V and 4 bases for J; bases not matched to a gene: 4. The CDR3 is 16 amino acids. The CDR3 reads CASSTGLAGVTGELFF. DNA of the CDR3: TGTGCCAGCAGCACCGGACTAGCGGGGGTCACCGGGGAGCTGTTTTTT.

The CDR3 nucleotides read TGTGCCAGCAGAACCGGACAGGGGGCGCGAACCGGGGAGCTGTTTTTT. Encoded protein: CASRTGQGARTGELFF. The V and J genes are TRBV7-6 and TRBJ2-2; TRBD1 aligns across 11 bases. Germline trimming cut 6 bases from V and 5 bases from J; bases unmatched to any gene: 8. The V gene's germline CDR1 is SGHVS and CDR2 FNYEAQ. The CDR3 contains 16 residues. Full variable domain (missing parts from reference TRBV7-6 and TRBJ2-2): GAGVSQSPRYKVTKRGQDVALRCDPISGHVSLYWYRQALGQGPEFLTYFNYEAQQDKSGLPNDRFSAERPEGSISTLTIQRTEQRDSAMYRCASRTGQGARTGELFFGEGSRLTVL.

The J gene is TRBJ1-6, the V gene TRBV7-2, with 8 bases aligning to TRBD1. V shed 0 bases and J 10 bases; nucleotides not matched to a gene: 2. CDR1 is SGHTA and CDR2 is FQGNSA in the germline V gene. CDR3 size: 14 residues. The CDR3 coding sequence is TGTGCCAGCAGCTTAGCTGACAGGGGCTCACCCCTCCACTTT. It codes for CASSLADRGSPLHF.

Written as DNA, the CDR3 is TGTGCCAGCAGCGTAGTCCCGGACAGGGTGAACACTGAAGCTTTCTTT. This translates into CASSVVPDRVNTEAFF. The J gene is TRBJ1-1, the V gene TRBV9; 8 bases align to TRBD1. The junction had 4 bases not matched to a gene; V was cut back by 0 bases and J by 0 bases. In germline, CDR1 is SGDLS, CDR2 YYNGEE. The CDR3 contains 16 residues. The whole variable domain, remainder taken from reference TRBV9 and TRBJ1-1, is DSGVTQTPKHLITATGQRVTLRCSPRSGDLSVYWYQQSLDQGLQFLIQYYNGEERAKGNILERFSAQQFPDLHSELNLSSLELGDSALYFCASSVVPDRVNTEAFFGQGTRLTVV.

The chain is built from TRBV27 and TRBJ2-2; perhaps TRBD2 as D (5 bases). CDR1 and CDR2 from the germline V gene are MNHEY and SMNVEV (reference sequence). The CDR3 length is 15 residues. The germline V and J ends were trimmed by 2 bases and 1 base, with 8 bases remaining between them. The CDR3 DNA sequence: TGTGCCAGCAGTTTACTGGGAGTGAACACCGGGGAGCTGTTTTTT. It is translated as CASSLLGVNTGELFF.